Presented here are 2 T cell receptor beta chains from one specimen sequenced in a study of memory CD4+ T cells and cytomegalovirus serostatus. Assay used: immunoSEQ multiplex PCR; TCRdb lists only in-frame clones, some missing. The sample contains some 95,000 clones, 80% of which appear only once. Single viable CD3+CD4+CD8-CD45RO+ cells were sorted as the memory CD4+ T cells. Sequencing input: memory CD4+ T cells from blood. The receptors were sampled from an adult in good health and CMV-seropositive.

V is TRBV19 and J is TRBJ2-3; 7 nucleotides line up with TRBD2. V gave up 7 bases and J gave up 0 bases; unmatched junction bases: 1. CDR1 LNHDA and CDR2 SQIVND come from the germline V gene (reference sequence). The CDR3 length is 13 residues. In nucleotides, the CDR3 is TGTGCCAGTAAGCGGGGTAGCACAGATACGCAGTATTTT. Translating it yields CASKRGSTDTQYF.

This clone came up once. This CDR3 is CASRTASSYEQYF. As DNA, the CDR3 is TGTGCCAGCAGGACGGCGAGCTCCTACGAGCAGTACTTC. V and J are TRBV28 and TRBJ2-7; no clear D gene. This CDR3 has 13 residues. The germline CDR1 and CDR2 sequences are MDHEN and SYDVKM. V shed 6 bases and J shed 0 bases, with 9 bases lying between them. Looking up the rest from reference TRBV28 and TRBJ2-7 gives the full variable domain: DVKVTQSSRYLVKRTGEKVFLECVQDMDHENMFWYRQDPGLGLRLIYFSYDVKMKEKGDIPEGYSVSREKKERFSLILESASTNQTSMYLCASRTASSYEQYFGPGTRLTVT.